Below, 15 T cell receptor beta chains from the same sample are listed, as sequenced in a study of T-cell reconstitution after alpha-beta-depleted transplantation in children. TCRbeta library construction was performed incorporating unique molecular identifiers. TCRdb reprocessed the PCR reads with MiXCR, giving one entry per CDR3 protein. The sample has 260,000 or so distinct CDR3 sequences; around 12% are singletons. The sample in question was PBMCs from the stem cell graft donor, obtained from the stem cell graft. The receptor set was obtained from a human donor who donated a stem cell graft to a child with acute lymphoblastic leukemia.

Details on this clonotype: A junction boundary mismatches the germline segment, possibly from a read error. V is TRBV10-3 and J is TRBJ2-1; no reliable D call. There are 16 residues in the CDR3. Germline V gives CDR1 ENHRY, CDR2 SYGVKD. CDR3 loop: CTISESQARSYNEQFF. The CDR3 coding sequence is TGTACCATCAGTGAGTCGCAGGCCCGCTCCTACAATGAGCAGTTCTTC.

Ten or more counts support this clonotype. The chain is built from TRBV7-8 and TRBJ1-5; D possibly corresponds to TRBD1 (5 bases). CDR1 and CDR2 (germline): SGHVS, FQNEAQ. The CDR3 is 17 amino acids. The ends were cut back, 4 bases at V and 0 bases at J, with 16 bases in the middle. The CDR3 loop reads CASSSGAAAYSNQPQHF. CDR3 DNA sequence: TGTGCCAGCAGCTCTGGGGCGGCGGCATATAGCAATCAGCCCCAGCATTTT.

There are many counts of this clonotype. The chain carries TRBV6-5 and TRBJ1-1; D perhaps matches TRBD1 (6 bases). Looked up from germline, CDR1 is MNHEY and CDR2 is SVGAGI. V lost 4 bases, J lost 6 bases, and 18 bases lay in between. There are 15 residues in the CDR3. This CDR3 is CASSSSGWGGPEAFF. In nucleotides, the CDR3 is TGTGCCAGCAGTTCCTCGGGATGGGGGGGCCCTGAAGCTTTCTTT.

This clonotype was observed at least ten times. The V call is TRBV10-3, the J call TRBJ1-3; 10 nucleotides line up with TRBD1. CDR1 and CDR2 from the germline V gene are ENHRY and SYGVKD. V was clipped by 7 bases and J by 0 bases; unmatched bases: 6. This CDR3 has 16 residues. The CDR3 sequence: CAITGGQGHSGNTIYF. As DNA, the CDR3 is TGTGCCATCACGGGGGGACAGGGGCACTCTGGAAACACCATATATTTT.

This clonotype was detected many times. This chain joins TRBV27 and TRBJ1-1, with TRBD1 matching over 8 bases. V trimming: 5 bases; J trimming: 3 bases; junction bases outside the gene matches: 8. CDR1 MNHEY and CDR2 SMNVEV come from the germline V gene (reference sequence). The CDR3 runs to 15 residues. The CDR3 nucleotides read TGTGCCAGCAGTCGATTACAGGGGGATCACACTGAAGCTTTCTTT. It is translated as CASSRLQGDHTEAFF.

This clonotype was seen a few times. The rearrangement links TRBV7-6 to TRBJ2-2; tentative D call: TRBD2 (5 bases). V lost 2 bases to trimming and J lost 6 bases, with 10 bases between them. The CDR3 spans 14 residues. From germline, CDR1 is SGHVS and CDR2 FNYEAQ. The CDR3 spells CASSLNLASGELFF. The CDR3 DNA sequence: TGTGCCAGCAGCTTAAATCTAGCCTCCGGGGAGCTGTTTTTT.

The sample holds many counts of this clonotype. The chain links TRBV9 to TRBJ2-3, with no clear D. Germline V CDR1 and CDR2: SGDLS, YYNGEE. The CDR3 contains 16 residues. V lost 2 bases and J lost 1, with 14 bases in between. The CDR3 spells CASSVASLVGTDTQYF. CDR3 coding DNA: TGTGCCAGCAGCGTCGCAAGTCTCGTGGGCACAGATACGCAGTATTTT.

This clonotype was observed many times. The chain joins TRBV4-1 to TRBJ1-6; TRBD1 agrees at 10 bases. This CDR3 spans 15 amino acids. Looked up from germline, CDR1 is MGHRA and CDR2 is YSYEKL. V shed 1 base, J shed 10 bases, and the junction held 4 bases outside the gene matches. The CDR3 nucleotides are TGCGCCAGCAGCCAAGGACAGGGGGCGCAGTCACCCCTCCACTTT. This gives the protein CASSQGQGAQSPLHF.

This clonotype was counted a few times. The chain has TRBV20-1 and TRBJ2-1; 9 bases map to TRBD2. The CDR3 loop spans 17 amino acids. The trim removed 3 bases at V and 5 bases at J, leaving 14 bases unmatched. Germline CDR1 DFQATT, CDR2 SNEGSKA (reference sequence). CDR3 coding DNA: TGCAGTGCTAGGGCGGCCCGGCGGGAGGGCCCTAACAATGAGCAGTTCTTC. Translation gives CSARAARREGPNNEQFF.

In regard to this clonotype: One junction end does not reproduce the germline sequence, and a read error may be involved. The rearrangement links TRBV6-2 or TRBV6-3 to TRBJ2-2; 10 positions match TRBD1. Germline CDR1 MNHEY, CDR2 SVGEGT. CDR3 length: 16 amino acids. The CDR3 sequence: CDSIGQGGWYTGELFF. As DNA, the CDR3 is TGTGACAGCATCGGACAGGGGGGTTGGTACACCGGGGAGCTGTTTTTT.

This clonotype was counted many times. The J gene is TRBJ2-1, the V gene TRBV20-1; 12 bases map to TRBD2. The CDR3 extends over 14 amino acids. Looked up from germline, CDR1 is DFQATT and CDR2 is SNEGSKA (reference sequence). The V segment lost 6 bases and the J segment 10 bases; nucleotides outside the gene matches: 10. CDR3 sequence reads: CSAPLAGGPGEQFF. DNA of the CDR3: TGCAGTGCACCTCTAGCGGGAGGGCCTGGGGAGCAGTTCTTC.

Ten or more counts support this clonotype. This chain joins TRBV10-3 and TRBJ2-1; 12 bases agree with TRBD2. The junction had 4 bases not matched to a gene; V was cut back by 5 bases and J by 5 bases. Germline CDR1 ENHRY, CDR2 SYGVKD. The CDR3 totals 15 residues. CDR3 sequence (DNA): TGTGCCATCAGTATGACTAGCGGGGGAGACAATGAGCAGTTCTTC. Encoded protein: CAISMTSGGDNEQFF.

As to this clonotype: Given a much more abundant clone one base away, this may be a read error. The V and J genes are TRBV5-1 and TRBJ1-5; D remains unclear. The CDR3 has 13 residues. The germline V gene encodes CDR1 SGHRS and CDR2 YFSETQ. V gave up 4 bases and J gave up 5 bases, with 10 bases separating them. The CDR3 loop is CASSDSGDQPQHF. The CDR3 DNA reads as TGCGCCAGCAGCGACTCAGGCGATCAGCCCCAGCATTTT.

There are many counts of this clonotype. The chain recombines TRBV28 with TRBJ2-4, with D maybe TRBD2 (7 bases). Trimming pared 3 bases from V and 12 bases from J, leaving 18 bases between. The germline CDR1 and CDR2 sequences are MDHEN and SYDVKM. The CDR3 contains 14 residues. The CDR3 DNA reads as TGTGCCAGCAGTTTCGCGGGGGCTGTTGCAGATCAGTACTTC. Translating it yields CASSFAGAVADQYF. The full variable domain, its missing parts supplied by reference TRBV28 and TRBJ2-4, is DVKVTQSSRYLVKRTGEKVFLECVQDMDHENMFWYRQDPGLGLRLIYFSYDVKMKEKGDIPEGYSVSREKKERFSLILESASTNQTSMYLCASSFAGAVADQYFGAGTRLSVL.

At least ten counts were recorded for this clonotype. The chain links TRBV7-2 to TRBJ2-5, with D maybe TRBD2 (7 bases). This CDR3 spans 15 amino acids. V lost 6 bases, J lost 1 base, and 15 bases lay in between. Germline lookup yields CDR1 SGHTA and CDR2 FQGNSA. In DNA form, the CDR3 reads TGTGCCAGCAGTGTGGGCGGGGGCCCCCAAGAGACCCAGTACTTC. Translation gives CASSVGGGPQETQYF. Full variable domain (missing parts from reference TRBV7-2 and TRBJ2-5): GAGVSQSPSNKVTEKGKDVELRCDPISGHTALYWYRQSLGQGLEFLIYFQGNSAPDKSGLPSDRFSAERTGGSVSTLTIQRTQQEDSAVYLCASSVGGGPQETQYFGPGTRLLVL.